One sample yielded the 9 T cell receptor beta chains listed below, sequenced in a study of cytomegalovirus exposure and HLA in healthy donors. Primers: 60 Vbeta forward and 13 Jbeta reverse. Assay used: immunoSEQ multiplex PCR; TCRdb lists only in-frame clones, some missing. The sample holds around 170,000 clones, over 60% seen once. The sequenced sample consisted of PBMCs. The receptor source for this set is a man aged 18 to 30 in good health and CMV-seronegative.

The chain carries TRBV5-5 and TRBJ2-7; 11 nucleotides agree with TRBD1. CDR1 is SGHKS and CDR2 is YYEKEE in the germline V gene (reference sequence). Trimming took 3 bases from V and 4 from J; bases not matched to a gene: 6. The CDR3 has 15 amino acids. The CDR3 DNA sequence: TGTGCCAGCAGCTCCCGGACAGGGGGCAGGTACGAGCAGTACTTC. Translation gives CASSSRTGGRYEQYF.

The CDR3 coding sequence is TGCGCCAGCAGCTCGACAGGCCAAAACCTTCTAGCCAAAAACATTCAGTACTTC. Translation gives CASSSTGQNLLAKNIQYF. The rearrangement links TRBV5-1 to TRBJ2-4, with TRBD1 as a possible D gene (6 bases). The CDR3 spans 18 residues. The ends were cut back, 3 bases at V and 0 bases at J, with 19 bases in the middle. Germline CDR1 and CDR2: SGHRS and YFSETQ.

The rearrangement uses TRBV5-6 and TRBJ1-4, with 9 nucleotides matching TRBD1. CDR3 size: 15 residues. V lost 4 bases and J lost 7; bases outside the gene matches: 8. In germline, CDR1 is SGHDT, CDR2 YYEEEE. The CDR3 nucleotides are TGTGCCAGCAGCCCGGGGACAGGGAGGGGTGAAAAACTGTTTTTT. Translated: CASSPGTGRGEKLFF.

This clone was seen more than once but under ten times. This rearrangement joins TRBV19 to TRBJ1-1; TRBD1 aligns across 7 bases. Germline trimming cut 6 bases from V and 1 base from J; bases unmatched to any gene: 14. CDR1 is LNHDA, CDR2 SQIVND, per germline (reference sequence). The CDR3 is 17 residues long. The DNA of the CDR3 is TGTGCCAGTAGGCCTACAGGGGAATACGGCCCGAACACTGAAGCTTTCTTT. Protein: CASRPTGEYGPNTEAFF.

V and J are TRBV4-1 and TRBJ2-7; 7 bases agree with TRBD1. V lost 0 bases and J lost 5; bases outside the gene matches: 4. The CDR3 runs to 14 residues. Germline assignment: CDR1 MGHRA and CDR2 YSYEKL. The CDR3 reads CASSQDRQGHEQYF. The DNA for the CDR3 is TGCGCCAGCAGCCAAGATCGACAGGGTCACGAGCAGTACTTC.

This chain uses TRBV6-1 with TRBJ2-2, with D uncertain. CDR3 length: 15 amino acids. The germline V gene encodes CDR1 MNHNS and CDR2 SASEGT. With 2 bases removed from V and 1 base from J, the gap between germline ends came to 8 bases. The CDR3 spells CASSEIPVNTGELFF. The CDR3 region has the DNA TGTGCCAGCAGTGAAATTCCGGTGAACACCGGGGAGCTGTTTTTT.

The J gene is TRBJ1-2, the V gene TRBV4-2, with 7 bases fitting TRBD1. This CDR3 comprises 14 residues. The junction had 2 bases not matched to a gene; V was cut back by 0 bases and J by 4 bases. Germline assignment: CDR1 LGHNA and CDR2 YNFKEQ. DNA of the CDR3: TGTGCCAGCAGCCAAGAGACAGGGTCCTATGGCTACACCTTC. Translating gives CASSQETGSYGYTF.

The chain joins TRBV11-2 to TRBJ2-5; 7 bases align to TRBD1. The J call may not be correct, given that the DNA end is closer to TRBJ2-7. The V gene's germline CDR1 is SGHAT and CDR2 FQNNGV. The CDR3 consists of 14 residues. DNA of the CDR3: TGTGCCAGCAGCTTAGGGACAGGATCCTACGAGCAGTACTTC. It is translated as CASSLGTGSYEQYF.

This sequence joins TRBV19 and TRBJ1-5, with 7 nucleotides matching TRBD1. This CDR3 has 15 residues. The V gene end was trimmed by 7 bases and the J gene end by 4 bases; junction bases not matched to a gene: 10. Germline loops: CDR1 LNHDA, CDR2 SQIVND (reference sequence). The CDR3 region has the DNA TGTGCCAGTACCCCGTCGGACAGGTTTAATCAGCCCCAGCATTTT. Translating it yields CASTPSDRFNQPQHF.